This T cell receptor (beta chain) was sequenced for a study of T cell responses to AZD1222 COVID-19 vaccine. The CDR3 consists of 18 residues. The trim removed 3 bases at V and 0 bases at J, leaving 9 bases unmatched. Germline CDR1 GTSNPN, CDR2 SVGIG (reference sequence). Only in-frame clones appear in the TCRdb table, and some are missing; sequencing was by immunoSEQ multiplex PCR. This repertoire shows 45,000 to 55,000 clones, roughly 84% found once; its top ten account for 20% to 25%. The material sequenced was peripheral blood, taken on day 0 of MenACWY control vaccination. The chain uses TRBV30 and TRBJ2-4, with 12 bases fitting TRBD1. This receptor was identified in an adult in good health. The chain's CDR3 is CAWSSGQGAVIAKNIQYF. For the CDR3, the DNA is TGTGCCTGGAGCTCGGGACAGGGGGCGGTTATAGCCAAAAACATTCAGTACTTC. The variable domain in full, with the rest retrieved from reference TRBV30 and TRBJ2-4, is SQTIHQWPATLVQPVGSPLSLECTVEGTSNPNLYWYRQAAGRGLQLLFYSVGIGQISSEVPQNLSASRPQDRQFILSSKKLLLSDSGFYLCAWSSGQGAVIAKNIQYFGAGTRLSVL.